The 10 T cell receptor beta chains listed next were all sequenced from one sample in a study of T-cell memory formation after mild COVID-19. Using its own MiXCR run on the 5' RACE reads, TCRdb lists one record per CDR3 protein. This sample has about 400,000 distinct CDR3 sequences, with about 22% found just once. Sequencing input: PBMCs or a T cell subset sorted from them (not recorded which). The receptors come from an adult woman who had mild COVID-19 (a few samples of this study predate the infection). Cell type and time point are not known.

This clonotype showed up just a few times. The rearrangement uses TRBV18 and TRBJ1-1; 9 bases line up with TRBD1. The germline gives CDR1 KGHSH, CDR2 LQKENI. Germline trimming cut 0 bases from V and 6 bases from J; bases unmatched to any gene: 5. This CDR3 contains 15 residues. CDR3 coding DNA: TGTGCCAGCTCACCACCGACAGGGGGAGGGTCTGAAGCTTTCTTT. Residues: CASSPPTGGGSEAFF. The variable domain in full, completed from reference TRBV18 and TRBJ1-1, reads NAGVMQNPRHLVRRRGQEARLRCSPMKGHSHVYWYRQLPEEGLKFMVYLQKENIIDESGMPKERFSAEFPKEGPSILRIQQVVRGDSAAYFCASSPPTGGGSEAFFGQGTRLTVV.

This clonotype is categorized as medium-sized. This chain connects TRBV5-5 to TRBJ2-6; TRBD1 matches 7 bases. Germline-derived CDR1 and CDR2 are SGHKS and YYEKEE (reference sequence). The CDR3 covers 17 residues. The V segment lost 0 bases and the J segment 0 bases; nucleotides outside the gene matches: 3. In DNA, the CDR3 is TGTGCCAGCAGCTTGGAGGGACAGAACTCTGGGGCCAACGTCCTGACTTTC. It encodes CASSLEGQNSGANVLTF.

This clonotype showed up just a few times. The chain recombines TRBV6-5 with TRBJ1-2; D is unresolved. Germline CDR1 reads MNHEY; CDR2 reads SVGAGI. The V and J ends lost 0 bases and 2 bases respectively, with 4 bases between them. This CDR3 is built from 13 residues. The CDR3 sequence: CASSYSGNYGYTF. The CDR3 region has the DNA TGTGCCAGCAGTTACTCCGGGAACTATGGCTACACCTTC.

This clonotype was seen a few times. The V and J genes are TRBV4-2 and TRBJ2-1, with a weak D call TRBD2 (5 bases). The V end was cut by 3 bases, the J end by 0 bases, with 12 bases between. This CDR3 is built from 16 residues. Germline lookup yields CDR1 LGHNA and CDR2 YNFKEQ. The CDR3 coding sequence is TGTGCCAGCAGCCAGACCGCTAGCAGCTCCTACAATGAGCAGTTCTTC. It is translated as CASSQTASSSYNEQFF.

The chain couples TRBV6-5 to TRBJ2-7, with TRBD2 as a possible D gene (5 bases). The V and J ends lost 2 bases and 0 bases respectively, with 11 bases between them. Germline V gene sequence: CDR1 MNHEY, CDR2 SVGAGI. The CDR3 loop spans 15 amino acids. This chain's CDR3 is CASSYNGGFSYEQYF. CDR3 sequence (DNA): TGTGCCAGCAGTTACAATGGCGGGTTCTCCTACGAGCAGTACTTC.

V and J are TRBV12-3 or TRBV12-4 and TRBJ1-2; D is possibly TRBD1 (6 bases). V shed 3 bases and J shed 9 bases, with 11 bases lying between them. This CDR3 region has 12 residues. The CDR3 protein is CASSLTGPSYTF. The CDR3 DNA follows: TGTGCCAGCAGTTTGACAGGTCCTAGCTACACCTTC.

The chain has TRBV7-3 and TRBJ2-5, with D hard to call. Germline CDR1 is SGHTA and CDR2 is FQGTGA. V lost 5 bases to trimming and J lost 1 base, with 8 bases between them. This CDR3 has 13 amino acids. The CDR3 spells CASSQTVQETQYF. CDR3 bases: TGTGCCAGCAGCCAGACGGTCCAAGAGACCCAGTACTTC.

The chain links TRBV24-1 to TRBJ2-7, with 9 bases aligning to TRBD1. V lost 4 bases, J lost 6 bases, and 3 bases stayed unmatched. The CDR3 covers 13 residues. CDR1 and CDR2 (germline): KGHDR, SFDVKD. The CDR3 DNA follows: TGTGCCACCAGTGACTGGACAGGGGCCGAGCAGTACTTC. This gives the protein CATSDWTGAEQYF.

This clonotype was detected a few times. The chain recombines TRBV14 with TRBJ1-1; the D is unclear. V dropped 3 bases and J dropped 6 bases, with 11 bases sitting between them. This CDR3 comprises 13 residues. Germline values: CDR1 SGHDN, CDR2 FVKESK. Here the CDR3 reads CASSQSGGPEAFF. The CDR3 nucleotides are TGTGCCAGCAGCCAGTCAGGAGGACCTGAAGCTTTCTTT.

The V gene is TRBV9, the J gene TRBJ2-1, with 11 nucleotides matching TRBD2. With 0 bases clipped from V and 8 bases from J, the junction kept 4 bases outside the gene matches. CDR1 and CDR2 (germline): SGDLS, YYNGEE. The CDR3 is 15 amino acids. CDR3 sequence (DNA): TGTGCCAGCAGCGTAGCTAGCGGGGGGTTCGATGAGCAGTTCTTC. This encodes CASSVASGGFDEQFF.